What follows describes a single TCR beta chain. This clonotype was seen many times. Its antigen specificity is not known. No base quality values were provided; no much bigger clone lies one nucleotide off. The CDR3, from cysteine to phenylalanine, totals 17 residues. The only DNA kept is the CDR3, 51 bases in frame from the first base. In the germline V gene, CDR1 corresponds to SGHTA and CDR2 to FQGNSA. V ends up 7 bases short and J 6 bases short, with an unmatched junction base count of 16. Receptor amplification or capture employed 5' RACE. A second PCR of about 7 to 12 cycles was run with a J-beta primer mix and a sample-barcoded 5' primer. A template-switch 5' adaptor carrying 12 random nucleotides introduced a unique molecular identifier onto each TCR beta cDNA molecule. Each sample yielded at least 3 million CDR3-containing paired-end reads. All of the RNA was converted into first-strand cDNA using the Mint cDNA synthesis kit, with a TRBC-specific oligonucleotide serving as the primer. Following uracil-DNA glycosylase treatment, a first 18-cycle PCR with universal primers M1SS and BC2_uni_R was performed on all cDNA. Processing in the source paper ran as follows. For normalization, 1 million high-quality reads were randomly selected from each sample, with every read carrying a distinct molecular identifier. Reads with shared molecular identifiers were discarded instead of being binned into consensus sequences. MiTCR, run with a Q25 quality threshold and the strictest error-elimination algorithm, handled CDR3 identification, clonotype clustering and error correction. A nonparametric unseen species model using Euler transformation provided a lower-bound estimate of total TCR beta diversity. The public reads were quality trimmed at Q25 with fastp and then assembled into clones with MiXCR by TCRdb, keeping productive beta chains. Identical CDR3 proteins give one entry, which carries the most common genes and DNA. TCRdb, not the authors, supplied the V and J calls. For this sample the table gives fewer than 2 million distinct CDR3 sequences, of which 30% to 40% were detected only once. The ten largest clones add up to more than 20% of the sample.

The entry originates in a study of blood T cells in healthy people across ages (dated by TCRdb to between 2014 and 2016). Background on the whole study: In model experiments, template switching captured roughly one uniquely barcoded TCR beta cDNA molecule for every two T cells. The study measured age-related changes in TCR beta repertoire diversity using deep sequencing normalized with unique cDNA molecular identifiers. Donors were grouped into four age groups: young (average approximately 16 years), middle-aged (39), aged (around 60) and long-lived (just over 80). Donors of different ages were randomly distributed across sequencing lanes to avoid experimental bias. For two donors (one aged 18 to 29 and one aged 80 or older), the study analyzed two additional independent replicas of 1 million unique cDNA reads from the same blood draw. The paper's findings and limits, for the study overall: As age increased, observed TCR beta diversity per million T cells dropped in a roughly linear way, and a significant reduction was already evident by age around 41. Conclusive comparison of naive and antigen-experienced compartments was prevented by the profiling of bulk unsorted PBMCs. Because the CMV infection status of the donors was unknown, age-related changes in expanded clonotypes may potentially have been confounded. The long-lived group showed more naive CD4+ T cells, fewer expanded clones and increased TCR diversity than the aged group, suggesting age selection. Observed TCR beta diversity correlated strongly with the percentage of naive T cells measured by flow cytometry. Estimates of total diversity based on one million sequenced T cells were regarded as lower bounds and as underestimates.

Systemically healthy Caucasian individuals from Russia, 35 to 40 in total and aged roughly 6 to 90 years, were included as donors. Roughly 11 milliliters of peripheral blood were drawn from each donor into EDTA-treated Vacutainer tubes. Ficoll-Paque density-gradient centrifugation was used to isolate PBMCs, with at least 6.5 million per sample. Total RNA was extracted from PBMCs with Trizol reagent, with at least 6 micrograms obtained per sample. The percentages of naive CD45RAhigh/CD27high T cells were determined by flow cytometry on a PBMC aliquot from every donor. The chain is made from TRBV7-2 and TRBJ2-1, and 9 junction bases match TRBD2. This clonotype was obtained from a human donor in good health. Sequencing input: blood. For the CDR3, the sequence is CASNMGAGGPERNEQFF. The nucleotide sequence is TGTGCCAGCAACATGGGCGCGGGGGGGCCGGAACGCAATGAGCAGTTCTTC.